A single sample is the source of the 10 T cell receptor beta chains below, sequenced in a study of blood T cell repertoires in COVID-19. Some clones are missing from TCRdb's copy, which holds only in-frame ones; the method was immunoSEQ multiplex PCR. The sample has 250,000 to 350,000 clones, around nine tenths seen once. Sequenced material: peripheral blood. The receptors shown here come from a woman aged 25-40 years with COVID-19, enrolled during active disease.

The chain is built from TRBV19 and TRBJ2-2, with D maybe TRBD1 (5 bases). V was cut by 2 bases and J by 0 bases, with 13 bases left in between. In germline, CDR1 is LNHDA, CDR2 SQIVND (reference sequence). This CDR3 has 17 residues. The CDR3 is CASSIYTQVANTGELFF. DNA for the CDR3: TGTGCCAGTAGTATATACACACAGGTGGCGAACACCGGGGAGCTGTTTTTT.

The CDR3 coding sequence is TGCGCCAGCAGCTTGGGACTAGCGGGAGTTACTGAGCAGTTCTTC. Translated, it gives CASSLGLAGVTEQFF. The V call is TRBV5-1, the J call TRBJ2-1; 12 nucleotides agree with TRBD2. CDR1 and CDR2 (germline): SGHRS, YFSETQ. CDR3 size: 15 residues. V trimming: 0 bases; J trimming: 9 bases; junction bases outside the gene matches: 4. Using reference TRBV5-1 and TRBJ2-1 for the parts outside the CDR3, the full variable domain is KAGVTQTPRYLIKTRGQQVTLSCSPISGHRSVSWYQQTPGQGLQFLFEYFSETQRNKGNFPGRFSGRQFSNSRSEMNVSTLELGDSALYLCASSLGLAGVTEQFFGPGTRLTVL.

V gene TRBV19 combines with J gene TRBJ1-1, with D uncertain. The germline CDR1 and CDR2 sequences are LNHDA and SQIVND (reference sequence). The CDR3 length is 14 residues. The V end was cut by 5 bases, the J end by 4 bases, with 14 bases between. CDR3: CASSPSPGVTEAFF. The CDR3 DNA reads as TGTGCCAGTAGTCCCTCACCCGGGGTCACTGAAGCTTTCTTT. The full variable domain, rest sourced from reference TRBV19 and TRBJ1-1, is DGGITQSPKYLFRKEGQNVTLSCEQNLNHDAMYWYRQDPGQGLRLIYYSQIVNDFQKGDIAEGYSVSREKKESFPLTVTSAQKNPTAFYLCASSPSPGVTEAFFGQGTRLTVV.

The chain has TRBV30 and TRBJ2-1; 12 bases are shared with TRBD2. In germline, CDR1 is GTSNPN, CDR2 SVGIG (reference sequence). The ends lost 3 bases at V and 10 bases at J; junction bases unmatched: 10. This CDR3 is built from 15 residues. CDR3 region: CAWRIRLAGEEEQFF. CDR3 bases: TGTGCCTGGAGGATTAGACTAGCGGGAGAGGAAGAGCAGTTCTTC.

CDR3 nucleotides: TGTGCCAGCAGCTTGGCAGGGGAGACTGAAGCTTTCTTT. Amino acids: CASSLAGETEAFF. The gene calls are TRBV11-2 and TRBJ1-1, with a tentative D call TRBD1 (6 bases). Trimming pared 3 bases from V and 5 bases from J, leaving 10 bases between. There are 13 residues in the CDR3. CDR1 is SGHAT and CDR2 is FQNNGV in the germline V gene.

This rearrangement joins TRBV11-2 to TRBJ1-2; 9 positions agree with TRBD1. Germline CDR1 and CDR2: SGHAT and FQNNGV. This CDR3 comprises 14 residues. Trimming at V came to 1 base and at J to 4 bases, leaving 1 base not matched to a gene. Here the CDR3 DNA reads TGTGCCAGCAGCTTAGCGGACAGGGGCTATGGCTACACCTTC. It translates to CASSLADRGYGYTF.

The V and J genes are TRBV9 and TRBJ2-1; 8 positions agree with TRBD2. Germline CDR1 and CDR2: SGDLS and YYNGEE. CDR3 length equals 14 residues. V was pared by 4 bases and J by 8 bases, with 8 bases of the junction left unmatched. The CDR3 DNA sequence: TGTGCCAGCAGCTCGGGACTAGATAGCTATGAGCAGTTCTTC. Translation gives CASSSGLDSYEQFF.

This chain links TRBV6-6 with TRBJ2-3; possibly TRBD1 for D (5 bases). This CDR3 has 14 residues. Looked up from germline, CDR1 is MNHNY and CDR2 is SVGAGI (reference sequence). V dropped 7 bases and J dropped 2 bases, with 13 bases sitting between them. The CDR3 reads CASTSQATTDTQYF. The CDR3 region has the DNA TGTGCCAGCACATCACAGGCGACCACAGATACGCAGTATTTT.

This sequence joins TRBV6-5 and TRBJ2-5, with 11 bases lining up with TRBD2. Germline V gene data show CDR1 as MNHEY and CDR2 as SVGAGI. The trim removed 6 bases at V and 5 bases at J, leaving 8 bases unmatched. CDR3 length equals 15 residues. The CDR3 coding sequence is TGTGCCAGCAGGGAGGGACTAGCGGTCCGGGAGACCCAGTACTTC. Amino acids: CASREGLAVRETQYF.

The rearrangement links TRBV7-3 to TRBJ2-3; D possibly corresponds to TRBD2 (6 bases). V dropped 8 bases and J dropped 3 bases, with 12 bases sitting between them. From germline, CDR1 is SGHTA and CDR2 FQGTGA. This CDR3 has 13 amino acids. Here the CDR3 reads CASSEGFTDTQYF. The CDR3 DNA reads TGTGCCAGCTCGGAGGGGTTTACAGATACGCAGTATTTT.